The clone carrying this TCR beta chain was picked up many times. What it binds is not known. Among ophthalmopathy patients, the Clinical Activity Score reached at least 3, the NOSPECS grade reached at least 4, and duration remained under 3 months. Patients were excluded for uncontrolled infection, other autoimmune disease, pregnancy or lactation. Fresh peripheral blood, approximately 10 ml, was the source of the PBMCs. Authors of the study amplified TCR beta CDR3 regions from RNA transcripts. The study used the HTBI primer set for a first-round RT-PCR of the TCR CDR3. From the multiplex PCR reads, TCRdb called clonotypes with MiXCR, one entry per CDR3 protein. The sample shows around 340,000 distinct CDR3 sequences, 15% to 20% of them seen only once. The data stem from a study of T cells in Graves' hyperthyroidism and ophthalmopathy. Study observations and caveats: Most expanded thyroid clonotypes above 0.001 also appeared in blood.

This CDR3 region has 15 residues. V was pared by 6 bases and J by 1 base, with 6 bases of the junction left unmatched. The germline CDR1 and CDR2 sequences are MDHEN and SYDVKM. The TCR was taken from a woman aged 40 to 50 with Graves' ophthalmopathy. Sequenced material: blood. The rearrangement uses TRBV28 and TRBJ2-5; 9 bases agree with TRBD2. This CDR3 is CASSQRLAAQETQYF. CDR3 coding DNA: TGTGCCAGCAGCCAACGACTAGCGGCCCAAGAGACCCAGTACTTC.